This entry lists 21 T cell receptor beta chains sequenced from one sample in a study of T cells after somatic rescue of genetic block. Sequenced by immunoSEQ multiplex PCR; TCRdb stores in-frame clones only, minus some. The repertoire includes roughly 71,000 clones, about nine tenths of them detected once, and approximately 3% sits in the top ten. The sequenced material came from peripheral blood mononuclear cells (PBMCs). All receptors come from a young man.

This clone was observed a handful of times. The CDR3 sequence is CASSLRRGGENEQFF. The CDR3 nucleotides are TGTGCCAGCAGTTTAAGGCGGGGGGGCGAGAATGAGCAGTTCTTC. The V gene is TRBV27, the J gene TRBJ2-1; 9 nucleotides match TRBD2. This CDR3 has 15 amino acids. The V segment lost 2 bases and the J segment 7 bases; nucleotides outside the gene matches: 6. CDR1 and CDR2 from the germline V gene are MNHEY and SMNVEV (reference sequence).

V gene TRBV5-1 combines with J gene TRBJ2-5; D gene unclear. V lost 4 bases, J lost 4 bases, and 5 bases lay in between. Germline V gene lookup returns CDR1 SGHRS and CDR2 YFSETQ. There are 11 residues in the CDR3. The CDR3 sequence is CASSTVETQYF. The CDR3 coding sequence is TGCGCCAGCAGCACAGTAGAGACCCAGTACTTC. The whole variable domain, remainder taken from reference TRBV5-1 and TRBJ2-5, is KAGVTQTPRYLIKTRGQQVTLSCSPISGHRSVSWYQQTPGQGLQFLFEYFSETQRNKGNFPGRFSGRQFSNSRSEMNVSTLELGDSALYLCASSTVETQYFGPGTRLLVL.

The chain has TRBV4-1 and TRBJ2-1, with 8 nucleotides matching TRBD1. The CDR3 contains 15 residues. V trimming: 7 bases; J trimming: 2 bases; junction bases outside the gene matches: 7. The germline V gene has CDR1 MGHRA and CDR2 YSYEKL. The chain's CDR3 is CASTPSGGPYNEQFF. CDR3 in DNA: TGCGCCAGCACCCCCTCAGGGGGCCCCTACAATGAGCAGTTCTTC.

The chain links TRBV5-4 to TRBJ1-2, with a possible D match to TRBD1 (5 bases). This CDR3 is 12 amino acids long. CDR1 and CDR2 (germline): SGHNT, YYREEE (reference sequence). Trimming took off 4 bases at V and 4 bases at J, with 8 bases between the two ends. The CDR3 sequence is CASSGASYGYTF. CDR3 DNA: TGTGCCAGCAGCGGGGCCAGCTATGGCTACACCTTC.

V and J are TRBV6-1 and TRBJ2-7; D not certain. The V and J ends lost 7 bases and 2 bases respectively, with 9 bases between them. CDR3 length: 12 amino acids. Germline loops: CDR1 MNHNS, CDR2 SASEGT. The CDR3 nucleotides are TGTGCCAGCAACTTAGTCCCCTACGAGCAGTACTTC. Translation: CASNLVPYEQYF.

This chain uses TRBV19 with TRBJ2-7; 11 bases agree with TRBD1. With 5 bases clipped from V and 5 bases from J, the junction kept 8 bases outside the gene matches. The germline V gene encodes CDR1 LNHDA and CDR2 SQIVND (reference sequence). The CDR3 loop spans 15 amino acids. The CDR3 loop reads CASSPRTGGLDEQYF. For the CDR3, the DNA is TGTGCCAGTAGTCCAAGGACAGGGGGCCTTGACGAGCAGTACTTC.

The chain uses TRBV7-2 and TRBJ2-7; 9 bases line up with TRBD2. Germline assignment: CDR1 SGHTA and CDR2 FQGNSA. The CDR3 contains 16 residues. Trimming removed 0 bases from V and 0 bases from J; junction bases left unmatched: 3. The CDR3 loop reads CASSLAASGTSYEQYF. CDR3 nucleotide sequence: TGTGCCAGCAGCTTAGCGGCTAGCGGGACCTCCTACGAGCAGTACTTC.

CDR3 bases: TGTGCCAGCGCGGCCTTGGGACTAGCGGGAGTGCACACAGATACGCAGTATTTT. Amino acids: CASAALGLAGVHTDTQYF. The chain joins TRBV27 to TRBJ2-3; 14 nucleotides align to TRBD2. This CDR3 region has 18 residues. The germline V gene has CDR1 MNHEY and CDR2 SMNVEV (reference sequence). J was trimmed by 2 bases and V by 8 bases; bases with no gene match: 12.

The genes are TRBV5-5 and TRBJ1-2; possible D gene TRBD1, 6 bases. The CDR3 sequence is 14 residues long. V was shortened by 4 bases and J by 4 bases, with 14 bases between the two germline ends. Germline values: CDR1 SGHKS, CDR2 YYEKEE (reference sequence). CDR3: CASSRVWTAYGYTF. CDR3 nucleotide sequence: TGTGCCAGCAGCCGTGTGTGGACAGCCTATGGCTACACCTTC. Drawing the rest from reference TRBV5-5 and TRBJ1-2, the complete variable domain is DAGVTQSPTHLIKTRGQQVTLRCSPISGHKSVSWYQQVLGQGPQFIFQYYEKEERGRGNFPDRFSARQFPNYSSELNVNALLLGDSALYLCASSRVWTAYGYTFGSGTRLTVV.

This clone occurred once. J is TRBJ2-3 and V is TRBV7-9; TRBD2 matches 14 bases. Germline trimming cut 4 bases from V and 5 bases from J; bases unmatched to any gene: 5. Per germline, CDR1 SEHNR and CDR2 FQNEAQ (reference sequence). The CDR3 sequence is 16 residues long. The CDR3 nucleotides are TGTGCCAGCAGCTACACTGGACTAGCGGGAGGAGATACGCAGTATTTT. Its protein product is CASSYTGLAGGDTQYF.

The rearrangement links TRBV6-6 to TRBJ1-5; 7 bases are shared with TRBD1. The CDR3 contains 13 residues. Unmatched junction bases numbered 0, after V lost 5 bases and J lost 2 bases. Germline V gene data show CDR1 as MNHNY and CDR2 as SVGAGI (reference sequence). For the CDR3, the DNA is TGTGCCAGCAGTGACAGGGGCAATCAGCCCCAGCATTTT. Its translation: CASSDRGNQPQHF.

This chain joins TRBV4-3 and TRBJ2-1, with D possibly matching TRBD2 (5 bases). Germline lookup yields CDR1 LGHNA and CDR2 YSLEER. The V end was cut by 0 bases, the J end by 2 bases, with 17 bases between. The CDR3 runs 18 residues. The CDR3 region is CASSQDPLRASTYNEQFF. The CDR3 bases are TGCGCCAGCAGCCAAGATCCTTTGAGGGCTTCCACCTACAATGAGCAGTTCTTC.

This rearrangement joins TRBV4-1 to TRBJ2-7, with D hard to call. CDR1 is MGHRA, CDR2 YSYEKL, per germline. There are 16 residues in the CDR3. V was clipped by 0 bases and J by 3 bases, with 15 bases between them. CDR3 sequence (DNA): TGCGCCAGCAGCCAAGAGGTTTTCGCAGAGATCTACGAGCAGTACTTC. This codes for CASSQEVFAEIYEQYF.

The chain combines TRBV5-5 with TRBJ2-3; tentative D call: TRBD1 (6 bases). CDR1 SGHKS and CDR2 YYEKEE come from the germline V gene (reference sequence). This CDR3 comprises 15 residues. Trimming stripped 0 bases from V and 1 base from J, with 9 bases between. The CDR3 sequence is CASSLGDKRTDTQYF. In DNA form, the CDR3 reads TGTGCCAGCAGCTTGGGGGACAAGCGCACAGATACGCAGTATTTT.

J is TRBJ2-5 and V is TRBV19, with TRBD1 identical over 7 bases. Trimming cost V 5 bases and J 6 bases; bases outside gene matches: 3. This CDR3 is 12 amino acids long. Germline V lookup: CDR1 LNHDA, CDR2 SQIVND (reference sequence). The CDR3 sequence: CASSAGGQTQYF. For the CDR3, the DNA is TGTGCCAGTAGTGCAGGGGGACAGACCCAGTACTTC.

The chain uses TRBV18 and TRBJ1-1, with D tentatively TRBD1 (5 bases). The CDR3 length is 13 residues. Trimming cost V 2 bases and J 5 bases, with 9 bases left between them. CDR1 is KGHSH and CDR2 is LQKENI in the germline V gene. The CDR3 sequence: CASSPGKGTEAFF. The CDR3 DNA sequence: TGTGCCAGCTCACCAGGTAAGGGGACTGAAGCTTTCTTT.

This chain uses TRBV28 with TRBJ2-1; TRBD2 is a possible D gene (6 bases). Deletions cut 4 bases from V and 0 bases from J, with 10 bases between. In germline, CDR1 is MDHEN, CDR2 SYDVKM. The CDR3 spans 15 residues. The DNA for the CDR3 is TGTGCCAGCAGTTCCTCCGGGGGCTCCTACAATGAGCAGTTCTTC. Protein: CASSSSGGSYNEQFF.

This chain uses TRBV7-9 with TRBJ2-2; 8 nucleotides align to TRBD1. The V gene's germline CDR1 is SEHNR and CDR2 FQNEAQ (reference sequence). Trimming took 7 bases from V and 1 from J; bases not matched to a gene: 8. CDR3 size: 16 residues. CDR3 residues: CASTFQGTGNTGELFF. The CDR3 region has the DNA TGTGCCAGCACCTTTCAAGGGACAGGGAACACCGGGGAGCTGTTTTTT.

The J gene is TRBJ2-1, the V gene TRBV5-1, with TRBD2 matching over 7 bases. Looked up from germline, CDR1 is SGHRS and CDR2 is YFSETQ. V was clipped by 0 bases and J by 3 bases; unmatched bases: 3. The CDR3 extends over 15 amino acids. For the CDR3, the DNA is TGCGCCAGCAGCTTGGCTACTAGCGACTACAATGAGCAGTTCTTC. Translation gives CASSLATSDYNEQFF. Based on the CDR3 plus reference TRBV5-1 and TRBJ2-1, the full variable domain is KAGVTQTPRYLIKTRGQQVTLSCSPISGHRSVSWYQQTPGQGLQFLFEYFSETQRNKGNFPGRFSGRQFSNSRSEMNVSTLELGDSALYLCASSLATSDYNEQFFGPGTRLTVL.

V gene TRBV5-1 combines with J gene TRBJ1-2, with 7 bases that match TRBD1. This CDR3 spans 13 amino acids. The germline CDR1 and CDR2 sequences are SGHRS and YFSETQ. J lost 3 bases, V lost 5 bases, and 4 bases had no gene match. The CDR3 is CASRVGTDYGYTF. In DNA, the CDR3 is TGCGCCAGCAGGGTGGGGACAGACTATGGCTACACCTTC.

J is TRBJ2-7 and V is TRBV5-6; TRBD2 matches 11 bases. The V gene end was trimmed by 0 bases and the J gene end by 0 bases; junction bases not matched to a gene: 8. This CDR3 has 18 residues. The germline V gene encodes CDR1 SGHDT and CDR2 YYEEEE. CDR3: CASSLAPGLAVRSYEQYF. For the CDR3, the DNA is TGTGCCAGCAGCTTGGCCCCGGGACTAGCGGTCCGCTCCTACGAGCAGTACTTC.